Below are 16 T cell receptor beta chains sequenced from a single sample in a study of radiotherapy plus CTLA-4 blockade in lung cancer. The protocol was immunoSEQ multiplex PCR, while the TCRdb copy is restricted to in-frame clones and leaves out a portion. The sample includes some 70,000 clones, roughly 85% of them seen just once. Specimen: peripheral blood, collected from a patient treated with radiotherapy plus ipilimumab. Receptors were obtained from a human donor with non-small cell lung cancer who had a complete response to radiotherapy plus ipilimumab.

The chain uses TRBV11-2 and TRBJ2-5, with TRBD1 identical over 11 bases. The length of the CDR3 is 16 residues. Germline CDR1 reads SGHAT; CDR2 reads FQNNGV. Unmatched junction bases numbered 10, after V lost 5 bases and J lost 5 bases. CDR3 loop: CASSPRTGGWGETQYF. The CDR3 bases are TGTGCCAGCAGCCCCCGGACAGGGGGCTGGGGGGAGACCCAGTACTTC.

The chain couples TRBV28 to TRBJ1-4; 7 positions agree with TRBD1. Germline CDR1 reads MDHEN; CDR2 reads SYDVKM. V shed 5 bases, J shed 4 bases, and the junction held 4 bases outside the gene matches. This CDR3 has 14 residues. DNA for the CDR3: TGTGCCAGCAGTATCGGACAGGATAATGAAAAACTGTTTTTT. It translates to CASSIGQDNEKLFF. The whole variable domain, filled in from reference TRBV28 and TRBJ1-4, reads DVKVTQSSRYLVKRTGEKVFLECVQDMDHENMFWYRQDPGLGLRLIYFSYDVKMKEKGDIPEGYSVSREKKERFSLILESASTNQTSMYLCASSIGQDNEKLFFGSGTQLSVL.

This chain uses TRBV14 with TRBJ2-3; 10 positions match TRBD1. Trimming cost V 5 bases and J 3 bases; bases outside gene matches: 8. CDR1 and CDR2 from the germline V gene are SGHDN and FVKESK. The CDR3 has 16 amino acids. CDR3 DNA sequence: TGTGCCAGCAGCTTTACGACAGGGGGCGCGACAGATACGCAGTATTTT. Amino acids: CASSFTTGGATDTQYF.

The rearrangement links TRBV10-3 to TRBJ2-1; 9 bases map to TRBD2. The CDR3 is 15 amino acids. The V gene's germline CDR1 is ENHRY and CDR2 SYGVKD. The V segment lost 10 bases and the J segment 0 bases; nucleotides outside the gene matches: 7. CDR3 in DNA: TGTGCCACCCTAGGACTAGCGAGCTCCTACAATGAGCAGTTCTTC. Its translation is CATLGLASSYNEQFF.

The chain combines TRBV5-4 with TRBJ1-5; the D gene is possibly TRBD1 (5 bases). The V end lost 1 base, the J end lost 9 bases, and 11 bases lay between the germline ends. There are 13 residues in the CDR3. Germline V gives CDR1 SGHNT, CDR2 YYREEE (reference sequence). CDR3 coding DNA: TGTGCCAGCAGCTTGCTGCAGGGTGGGCCCCAGCATTTT. This encodes CASSLLQGGPQHF.

The chain links TRBV11-2 to TRBJ1-2; D not certain. Trimming stripped 3 bases from V and 2 bases from J, with 7 bases between. The CDR3 length is 13 residues. CDR1 and CDR2 from the germline V gene are SGHAT and FQNNGV. DNA of the CDR3: TGTGCCAGCAGCTTTGCACAGAACTATGGCTACACCTTC. Translating it yields CASSFAQNYGYTF.

Only a few counts were recorded for this clone. The J gene is TRBJ1-2, the V gene TRBV6-1; no clear D. V lost 3 bases and J 0 bases, leaving 14 bases between the germline ends. The length of the CDR3 is 16 residues. CDR1 MNHNS and CDR2 SASEGT come from the germline V gene. The DNA of the CDR3 is TGTGCCAGCAGTGATGCGATCGCTGGCGCTAACTATGGCTACACCTTC. Translation: CASSDAIAGANYGYTF.

The chain joins TRBV19 to TRBJ1-4; D is uncertain. This CDR3 spans 14 amino acids. Germline V gene lookup returns CDR1 LNHDA and CDR2 SQIVND (reference sequence). V lost 6 bases, J lost 0 bases, and 8 bases lay in between. The DNA for the CDR3 is TGTGCCAGTAGCCCTGAAGCAACTAATGAAAAACTGTTTTTT. Amino acids: CASSPEATNEKLFF.

The chain couples TRBV7-9 to TRBJ2-1, with a tentative D call TRBD2 (5 bases). Trimming took 5 bases from V and 3 from J, leaving 11 bases between them. Germline loops: CDR1 SEHNR, CDR2 FQNEAQ (reference sequence). This CDR3 is 14 amino acids long. DNA for the CDR3: TGTGCCAGCAGCCGGGCGGGTGGCTACAATGAGCAGTTCTTC. Translation: CASSRAGGYNEQFF.

The chain carries TRBV27 and TRBJ2-3; possibly TRBD1 for D (5 bases). The germline gives CDR1 MNHEY, CDR2 SMNVEV (reference sequence). The CDR3 covers 14 residues. Deletions cut 3 bases from V and 4 bases from J, with 11 bases between. Written as DNA, the CDR3 is TGTGCCAGCAGTTTGGTCGCAGGGTCAGATACGCAGTATTTT. Translation gives CASSLVAGSDTQYF.

V is TRBV18 and J is TRBJ2-6; D remains ambiguous. With 3 bases removed from V and 0 bases from J, the gap between germline ends came to 9 bases. CDR3 length equals 16 residues. The V gene's germline CDR1 is KGHSH and CDR2 LQKENI. Here the CDR3 reads CASSPDVVSGANVLTF. The CDR3 DNA follows: TGTGCCAGCTCACCGGACGTCGTCTCTGGGGCCAACGTCCTGACTTTC.

This clone was counted once. The chain couples TRBV18 to TRBJ1-2; D call uncertain. V lost 3 bases and J lost 7, with 9 bases in between. The germline CDR1 and CDR2 sequences are KGHSH and LQKENI. This CDR3 is built from 12 residues. The CDR3 is CASSPREGGYTF. DNA for the CDR3: TGTGCCAGCTCACCGCGTGAGGGTGGCTACACCTTC.

This clone was observed a single time. The chain couples TRBV27 to TRBJ1-5; D gene uncertain. This CDR3 comprises 17 residues. The germline V and J ends were trimmed by 6 bases and 0 bases, with 18 bases remaining between them. Germline loops: CDR1 MNHEY, CDR2 SMNVEV (reference sequence). The CDR3 loop reads CASSQSAPIGSNQPQHF. The CDR3 DNA reads TGTGCCAGCAGCCAGTCCGCTCCTATAGGTAGCAATCAGCCCCAGCATTTT.

This chain joins TRBV2 and TRBJ1-5, with 8 bases that match TRBD1. CDR1 is SNHLY and CDR2 is FYNNEI in the germline V gene. The trim removed 3 bases at V and 6 bases at J, leaving 4 bases unmatched. This CDR3 region has 14 residues. DNA for the CDR3: TGTGCCAGCAGTGAGTCAGGGGGCGGTCAGCCCCAGCATTTT. It is translated as CASSESGGGQPQHF.

The rearrangement links TRBV9 to TRBJ2-1, with a possible D match to TRBD2 (5 bases). This CDR3 comprises 14 residues. V dropped 3 bases and J dropped 9 bases, with 16 bases sitting between them. Per germline, CDR1 SGDLS and CDR2 YYNGEE. The CDR3 spells CASSAPSGSFEQFF. The CDR3, as DNA: TGTGCCAGCAGCGCCCCCTCGGGATCGTTTGAGCAGTTCTTC.

The chain employs TRBV18 and TRBJ1-1; TRBD1 might be the D (5 bases). Germline V lookup: CDR1 KGHSH, CDR2 LQKENI. The CDR3 length is 14 residues. The V gene lost 5 bases and the J gene lost 6 bases, with 16 bases spanning the gap. CDR3 in amino acids: CASSVTGGQAEAFF. Written as DNA, the CDR3 is TGTGCCAGCTCAGTAACAGGAGGCCAGGCTGAAGCTTTCTTT.